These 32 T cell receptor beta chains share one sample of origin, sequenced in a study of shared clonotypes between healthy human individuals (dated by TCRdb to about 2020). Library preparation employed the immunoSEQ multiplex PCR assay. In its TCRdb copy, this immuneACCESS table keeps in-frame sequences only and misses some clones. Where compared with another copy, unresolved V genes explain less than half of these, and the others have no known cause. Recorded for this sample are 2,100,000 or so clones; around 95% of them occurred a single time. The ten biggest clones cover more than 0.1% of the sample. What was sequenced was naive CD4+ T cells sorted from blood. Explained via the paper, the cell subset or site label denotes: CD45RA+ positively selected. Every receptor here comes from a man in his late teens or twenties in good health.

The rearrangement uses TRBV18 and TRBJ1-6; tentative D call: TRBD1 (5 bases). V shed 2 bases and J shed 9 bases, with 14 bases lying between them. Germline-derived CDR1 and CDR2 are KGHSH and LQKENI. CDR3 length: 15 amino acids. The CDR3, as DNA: TGTGCCAGCTCACCAGGGACCGGCCGCGGTTCACCCCTCCACTTT. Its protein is CASSPGTGRGSPLHF.

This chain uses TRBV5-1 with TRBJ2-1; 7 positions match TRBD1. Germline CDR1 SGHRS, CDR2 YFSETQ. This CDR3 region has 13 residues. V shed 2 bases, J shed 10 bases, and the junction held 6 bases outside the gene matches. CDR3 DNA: TGCGCCAGCAGCTTAACCTCACAGGGGGAGCAGTTCTTC. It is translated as CASSLTSQGEQFF.

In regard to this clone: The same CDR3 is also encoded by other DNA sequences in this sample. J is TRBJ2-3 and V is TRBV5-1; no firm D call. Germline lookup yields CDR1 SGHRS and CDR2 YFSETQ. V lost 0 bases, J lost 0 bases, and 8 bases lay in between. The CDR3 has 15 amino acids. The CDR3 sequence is CASSLADFSTDTQYF. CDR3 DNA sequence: TGCGCCAGCAGCTTGGCCGACTTTAGCACAGATACGCAGTATTTT.

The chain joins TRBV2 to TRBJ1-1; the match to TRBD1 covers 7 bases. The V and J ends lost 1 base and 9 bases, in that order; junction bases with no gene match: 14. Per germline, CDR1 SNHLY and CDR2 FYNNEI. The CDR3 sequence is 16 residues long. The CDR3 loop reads CASSEDRGRRGTKAFF. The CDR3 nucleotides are TGTGCCAGCAGTGAAGACAGGGGACGTCGAGGGACAAAAGCTTTCTTT.

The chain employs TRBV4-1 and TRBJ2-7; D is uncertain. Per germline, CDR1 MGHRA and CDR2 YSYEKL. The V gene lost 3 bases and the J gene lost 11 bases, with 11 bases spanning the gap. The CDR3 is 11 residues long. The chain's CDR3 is CASSHDLEKYF. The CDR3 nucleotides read TGCGCCAGCAGCCACGACTTGGAGAAGTACTTC.

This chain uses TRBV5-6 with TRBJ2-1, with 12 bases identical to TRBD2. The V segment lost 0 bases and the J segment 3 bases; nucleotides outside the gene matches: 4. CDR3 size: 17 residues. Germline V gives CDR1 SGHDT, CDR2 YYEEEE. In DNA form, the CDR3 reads TGTGCCAGCAGCTTGGCCGGACTAGCGGGAATCTACAATGAGCAGTTCTTC. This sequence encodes CASSLAGLAGIYNEQFF.

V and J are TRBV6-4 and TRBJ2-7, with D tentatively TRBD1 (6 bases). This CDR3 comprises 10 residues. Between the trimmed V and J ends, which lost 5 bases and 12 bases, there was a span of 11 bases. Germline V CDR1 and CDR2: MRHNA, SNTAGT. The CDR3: CASSSGAWYF. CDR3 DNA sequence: TGTGCCAGCAGTTCAGGGGCCTGGTACTTC.

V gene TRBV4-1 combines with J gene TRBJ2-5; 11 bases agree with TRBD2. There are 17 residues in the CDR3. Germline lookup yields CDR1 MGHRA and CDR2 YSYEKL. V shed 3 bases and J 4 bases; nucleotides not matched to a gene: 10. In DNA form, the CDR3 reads TGCGCCAGCAGCCAGGGAACGACTAGCGGGGCCCTAGAGACCCAGTACTTC. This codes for CASSQGTTSGALETQYF.

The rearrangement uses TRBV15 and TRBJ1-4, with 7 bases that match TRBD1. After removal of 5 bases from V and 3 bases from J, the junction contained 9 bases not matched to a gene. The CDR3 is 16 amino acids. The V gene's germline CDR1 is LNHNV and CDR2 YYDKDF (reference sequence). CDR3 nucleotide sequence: TGTGCCACCAGCGGCGAGACAGGGAGTGCTAATGAAAAACTGTTTTTT. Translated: CATSGETGSANEKLFF.

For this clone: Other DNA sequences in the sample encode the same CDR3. CDR3 in amino acids: CASSYADTQYF. In nucleotides, the CDR3 is TGTGCCAGCAGTTACGCGGATACGCAGTATTTT. J is TRBJ2-3 and V is TRBV6-6, with unresolved D. Trimming took 2 bases from V and 6 from J, leaving 3 bases between them. Germline V CDR1 and CDR2: MNHNY, SVGAGI (reference sequence). The CDR3 runs to 11 residues.

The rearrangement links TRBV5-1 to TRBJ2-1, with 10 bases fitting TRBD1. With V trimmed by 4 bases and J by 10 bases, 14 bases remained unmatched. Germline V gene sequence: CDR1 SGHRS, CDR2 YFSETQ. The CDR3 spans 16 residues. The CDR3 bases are TGCGCCAGCAGCCACTCGACAGGGGGCGCGGGACTAGAGCAGTTCTTC. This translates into CASSHSTGGAGLEQFF.

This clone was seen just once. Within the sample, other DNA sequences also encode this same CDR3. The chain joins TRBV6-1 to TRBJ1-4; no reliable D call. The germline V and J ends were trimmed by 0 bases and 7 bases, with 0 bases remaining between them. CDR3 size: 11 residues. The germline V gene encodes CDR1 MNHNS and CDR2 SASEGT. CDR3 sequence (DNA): TGTGCCAGCAGTGAAGCTGAAAAACTGTTTTTT. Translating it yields CASSEAEKLFF.

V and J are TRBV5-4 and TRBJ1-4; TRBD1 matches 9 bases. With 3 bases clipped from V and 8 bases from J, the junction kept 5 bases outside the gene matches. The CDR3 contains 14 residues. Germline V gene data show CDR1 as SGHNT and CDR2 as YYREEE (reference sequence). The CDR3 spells CASSSTGGAEKLFF. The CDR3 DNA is TGTGCCAGCAGCTCGACAGGGGGAGCGGAAAAACTGTTTTTT.

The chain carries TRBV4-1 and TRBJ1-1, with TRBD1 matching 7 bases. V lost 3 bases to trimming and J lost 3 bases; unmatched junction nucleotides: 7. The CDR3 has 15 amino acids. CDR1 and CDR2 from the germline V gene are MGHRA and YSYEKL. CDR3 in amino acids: CASSQARGRDTEAFF. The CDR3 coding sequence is TGCGCCAGCAGCCAGGCCAGGGGGAGGGACACTGAAGCTTTCTTT.

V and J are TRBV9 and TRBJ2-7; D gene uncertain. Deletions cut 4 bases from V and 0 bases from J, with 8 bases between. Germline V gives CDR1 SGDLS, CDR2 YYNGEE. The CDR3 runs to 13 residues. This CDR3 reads CASSRFSSYEQYF. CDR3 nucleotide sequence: TGTGCCAGCAGCCGGTTTAGCTCCTACGAGCAGTACTTC.

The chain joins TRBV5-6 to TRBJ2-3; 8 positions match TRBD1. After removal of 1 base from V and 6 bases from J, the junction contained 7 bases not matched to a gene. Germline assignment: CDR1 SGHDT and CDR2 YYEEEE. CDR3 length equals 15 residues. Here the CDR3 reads CASSLTGGWSDTQYF. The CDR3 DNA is TGTGCCAGCAGCTTGACAGGGGGATGGTCGGATACGCAGTATTTT.

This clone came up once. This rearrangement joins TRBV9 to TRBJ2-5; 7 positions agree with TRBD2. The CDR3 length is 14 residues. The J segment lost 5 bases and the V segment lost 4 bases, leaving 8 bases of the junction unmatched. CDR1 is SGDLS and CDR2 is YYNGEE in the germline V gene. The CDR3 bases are TGTGCCAGCAGCCCCGGACTAGTGAGGGAGACCCAGTACTTC. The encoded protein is CASSPGLVRETQYF.

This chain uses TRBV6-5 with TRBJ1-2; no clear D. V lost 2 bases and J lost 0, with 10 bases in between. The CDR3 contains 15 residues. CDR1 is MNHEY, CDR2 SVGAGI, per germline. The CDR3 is CASSYRQEANYGYTF. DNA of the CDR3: TGTGCCAGCAGTTACAGGCAGGAAGCTAACTATGGCTACACCTTC.

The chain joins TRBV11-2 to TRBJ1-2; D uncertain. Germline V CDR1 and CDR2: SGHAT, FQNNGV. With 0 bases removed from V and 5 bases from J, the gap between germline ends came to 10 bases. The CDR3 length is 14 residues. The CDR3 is CASSLDSGKYGYTF. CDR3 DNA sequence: TGTGCCAGCAGCTTAGATTCCGGGAAATATGGCTACACCTTC.

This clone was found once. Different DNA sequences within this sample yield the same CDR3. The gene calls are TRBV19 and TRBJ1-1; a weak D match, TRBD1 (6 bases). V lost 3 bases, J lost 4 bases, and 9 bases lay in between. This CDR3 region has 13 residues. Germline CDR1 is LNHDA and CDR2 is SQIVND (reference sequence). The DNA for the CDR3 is TGTGCCAGTAGTATCACAGGGTCCACTGAAGCTTTCTTT. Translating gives CASSITGSTEAFF.

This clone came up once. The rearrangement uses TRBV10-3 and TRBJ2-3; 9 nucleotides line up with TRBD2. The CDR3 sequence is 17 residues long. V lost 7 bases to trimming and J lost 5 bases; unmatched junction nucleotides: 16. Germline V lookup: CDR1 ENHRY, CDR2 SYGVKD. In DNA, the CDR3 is TGTGCCATCACAGACCTAGCGGGGACGAATTCGAGAGATACGCAGTATTTT. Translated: CAITDLAGTNSRDTQYF.

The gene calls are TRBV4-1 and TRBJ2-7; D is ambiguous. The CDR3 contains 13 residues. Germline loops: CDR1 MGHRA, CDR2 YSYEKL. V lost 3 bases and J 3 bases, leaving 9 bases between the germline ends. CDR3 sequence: CASSHIAGYEQYF. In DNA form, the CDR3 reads TGCGCCAGCAGCCACATCGCAGGCTACGAGCAGTACTTC.

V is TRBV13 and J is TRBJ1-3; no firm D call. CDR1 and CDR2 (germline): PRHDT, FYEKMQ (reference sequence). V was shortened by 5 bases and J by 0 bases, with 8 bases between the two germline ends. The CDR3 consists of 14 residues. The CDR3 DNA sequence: TGTGCCAGCAGCCACAGACACTCTGGAAACACCATATATTTT. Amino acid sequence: CASSHRHSGNTIYF.

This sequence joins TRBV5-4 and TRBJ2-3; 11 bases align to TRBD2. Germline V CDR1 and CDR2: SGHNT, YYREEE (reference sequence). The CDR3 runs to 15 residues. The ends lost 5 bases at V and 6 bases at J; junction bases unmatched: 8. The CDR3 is CASSHSGGAPDTQYF. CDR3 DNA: TGTGCCAGCAGTCATAGCGGGGGGGCCCCGGATACGCAGTATTTT.

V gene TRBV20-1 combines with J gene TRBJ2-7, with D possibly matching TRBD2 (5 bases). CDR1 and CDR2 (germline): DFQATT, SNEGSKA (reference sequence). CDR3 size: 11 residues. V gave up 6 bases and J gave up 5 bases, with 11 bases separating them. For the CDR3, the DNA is TGCAGTGCCCCGAGGGCAGACGAGCAGTACTTC. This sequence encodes CSAPRADEQYF.

CDR3 sequence: CASSQSLTIAGYEQYF. CDR3 DNA sequence: TGTGCCAGCAGTCAATCGCTAACTATAGCGGGGTACGAGCAGTACTTC. The chain employs TRBV11-2 and TRBJ2-7; TRBD2 agrees at 8 bases. This CDR3 region has 16 residues. Germline V gene data show CDR1 as SGHAT and CDR2 as FQNNGV. J was trimmed by 4 bases and V by 6 bases; bases with no gene match: 14.

Written as DNA, the CDR3 is TGTGCCAGCAACCCAACCCCCCTCGGCTACGAGCAGTACTTC. This gives the protein CASNPTPLGYEQYF. The chain uses TRBV6-1 and TRBJ2-7, with unresolved D. In germline, CDR1 is MNHNS, CDR2 SASEGT. Trimming left V 7 bases short and J 3 bases short, with 16 bases between. This CDR3 has 14 residues.

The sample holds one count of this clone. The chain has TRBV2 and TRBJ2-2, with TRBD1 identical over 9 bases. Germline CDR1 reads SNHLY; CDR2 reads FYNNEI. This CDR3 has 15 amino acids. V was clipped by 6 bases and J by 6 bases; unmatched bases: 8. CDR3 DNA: TGTGCCAGCAGCTTTCAGGGACAGGGAGCCGGGGAGCTGTTTTTT. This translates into CASSFQGQGAGELFF.

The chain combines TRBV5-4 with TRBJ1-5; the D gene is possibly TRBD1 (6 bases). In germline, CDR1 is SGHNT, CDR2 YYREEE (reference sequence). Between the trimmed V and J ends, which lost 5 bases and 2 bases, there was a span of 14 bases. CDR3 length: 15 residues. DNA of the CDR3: TGTGCCAGCAGTATGGGGGGCACGGGCAATCAGCCCCAGCATTTT. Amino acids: CASSMGGTGNQPQHF.

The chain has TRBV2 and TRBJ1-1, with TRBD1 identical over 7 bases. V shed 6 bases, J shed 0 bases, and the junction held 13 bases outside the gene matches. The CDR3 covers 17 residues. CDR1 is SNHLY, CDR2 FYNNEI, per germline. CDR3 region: CASRQTGRLSMNTEAFF. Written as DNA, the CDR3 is TGTGCCAGCAGGCAGACAGGGCGTCTGTCCATGAACACTGAAGCTTTCTTT.

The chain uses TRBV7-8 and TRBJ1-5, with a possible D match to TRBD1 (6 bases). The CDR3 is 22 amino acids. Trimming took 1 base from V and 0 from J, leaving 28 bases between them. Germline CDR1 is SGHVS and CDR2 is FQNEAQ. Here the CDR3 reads CASSLGSLRGRRQVISNQPQHF. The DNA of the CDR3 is TGTGCCAGCAGCTTAGGCTCTCTGCGGGGGAGGAGACAGGTTATTAGCAATCAGCCCCAGCATTTT. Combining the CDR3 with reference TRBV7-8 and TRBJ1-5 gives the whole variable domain GAGVSQSPRYKVAKRGQDVALRCDPISGHVSLFWYQQALGQGPEFLTYFQNEAQLDKSGLPSDRFFAERPEGSVSTLKIQRTQQEDSAVYLCASSLGSLRGRRQVISNQPQHFGDGTRLSIL.

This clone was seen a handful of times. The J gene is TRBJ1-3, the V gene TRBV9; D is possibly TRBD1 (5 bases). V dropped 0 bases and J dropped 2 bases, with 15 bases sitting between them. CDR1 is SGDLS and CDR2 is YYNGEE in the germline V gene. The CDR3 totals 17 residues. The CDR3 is CASSVDQGPPTGNTIYF. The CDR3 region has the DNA TGTGCCAGCAGCGTAGATCAGGGACCCCCTACTGGAAACACCATATATTTT.